There are many counts of the clone carrying this TCR beta chain. Its antigen remains unidentified. These data belong to a study of prognosis after radiotherapy for stage I lung cancer. Study-level information: The study deemed all of its non-small cell lung cancer patients medically inoperable.

Two rounds of multiplex PCR amplified TCR beta CDR3 from genomic DNA. First-round PCR used primers specific to each TRBV and TRBJ gene. TCRdb re-called the multiplex PCR reads through MiXCR, storing one row per CDR3 protein. Of approximately 20,000 distinct CDR3 sequences listed, roughly 26% are singletons. V was pared by 3 bases and J by 4 bases, with 13 bases of the junction left unmatched. Per germline, CDR1 SGHDT and CDR2 YYEEEE. The CDR3 is 18 amino acids. Study-wide points: Reportedly, TRBV and TRBJ gene usage varied with metastasis presence. Patients developing distant metastases showed lower Shannon entropy after stereotactic body radiation therapy.

Here the sequenced sample was PBMCs, taken before or after stereotactic body radiation therapy (not recorded which). The chain joins TRBV5-6 to TRBJ1-1, with 12 bases identical to TRBD1. This sequence originates from a donor over 45 with non-small cell lung cancer. CDR3 loop: CASSSRVAGTGGVTEAFF. The CDR3 coding sequence is TGTGCCAGCAGCTCCAGGGTGGCCGGGACAGGGGGCGTCACTGAAGCTTTCTTT. The variable domain in full, with the rest retrieved from reference TRBV5-6 and TRBJ1-1, is DAGVTQSPTHLIKTRGQQVTLRCSPKSGHDTVSWYQQALGQGPQFIFQYYEEEERQRGNFPDRFSGHQFPNYSSELNVNALLLGDSALYLCASSSRVAGTGGVTEAFFGQGTRLTVV.